What follows are 32 T cell receptor beta chains derived from one specimen sequenced in a study of T cell repertoires in cytomegalovirus infection. The antigens of these receptors remain unknown. MiXCR, run by TCRdb on the reads, gives a single entry per CDR3 protein. The sample contains approximately 770,000 distinct CDR3 sequences, approximately 32% of which appear only once. This specimen consisted of cultured CD8+ T cells from PBMCs, obtained from culture after CMV antigen stimulation. Every receptor here comes from a human donor in good health (CMV status not recorded). Some clones in this sample may be carry-over from other donors' samples.

This clonotype has a handful of counts. J is TRBJ2-7 and V is TRBV6-1; D perhaps matches TRBD2 (5 bases). With 3 bases removed from V and 2 bases from J, the gap between germline ends came to 11 bases. The germline gives CDR1 MNHNS, CDR2 SASEGT. The CDR3 has 14 amino acids. The CDR3 spells CASSDRGGAYEQYF. CDR3 bases: TGTGCCAGCAGTGACCGCGGAGGCGCCTACGAGCAGTACTTC.

This clonotype has more than one count but fewer than ten. The chain joins TRBV4-1 to TRBJ1-5; D perhaps matches TRBD1 (5 bases). Germline V CDR1 and CDR2: MGHRA, YSYEKL. The CDR3 sequence is 16 residues long. Trimming took off 0 bases at V and 1 base at J, with 10 bases between the two ends. CDR3 bases: TGCGCCAGCAGCCAAGACCTCGGGGACAGCAATCAGCCCCAGCATTTT. Translated, it gives CASSQDLGDSNQPQHF.

This clonotype appeared once. The gene calls are TRBV2 and TRBJ2-3; D is unclear. Germline CDR1 reads SNHLY; CDR2 reads FYNNEI. The CDR3 runs 12 residues. Trimming shortened V by 6 bases and J by 2 bases, and 6 bases separated the two germline ends. The CDR3 protein is CASSDNTDTQYF. The CDR3 nucleotides are TGTGCCAGCAGCGACAACACAGATACGCAGTATTTT.

This clonotype was seen a few times. The rearrangement links TRBV20-1 to TRBJ2-3; 11 positions agree with TRBD2. The length of the CDR3 is 13 residues. Germline-derived CDR1 and CDR2 are DFQATT and SNEGSKA (reference sequence). Trimming took 5 bases from V and 6 from J; bases not matched to a gene: 4. The CDR3 nucleotides are TGCAGTGCTTTAGCGGGGGGGCACGATACGCAGTATTTT. Protein product: CSALAGGHDTQYF.

The V gene is TRBV5-4, the J gene TRBJ2-5; 7 bases agree with TRBD2. This CDR3 region has 16 residues. The germline CDR1 and CDR2 sequences are SGHNT and YYREEE (reference sequence). J was trimmed by 4 bases and V by 7 bases; bases with no gene match: 16. The CDR3 DNA sequence: TGTGCCAGCTTAACTTTTGGGGGGGAGATCCCAGAGACCCAGTACTTC. This sequence encodes CASLTFGGEIPETQYF.

This clonotype was observed a few times. V and J are TRBV20-1 and TRBJ2-1; the match to TRBD2 covers 10 bases. The germline V gene encodes CDR1 DFQATT and CDR2 SNEGSKA (reference sequence). The CDR3 is made up of 14 amino acids. V shed 5 bases, J shed 8 bases, and the junction held 9 bases outside the gene matches. The CDR3 protein is CSAGSGGGWDEQFF. The DNA of the CDR3 is TGCAGTGCTGGAAGCGGGGGGGGATGGGATGAGCAGTTCTTC.

The chain is built from TRBV27 and TRBJ2-1; 9 bases are shared with TRBD1. The V gene end was trimmed by 4 bases and the J gene end by 4 bases; junction bases not matched to a gene: 8. Per germline, CDR1 MNHEY and CDR2 SMNVEV (reference sequence). The CDR3 is 16 residues long. CDR3 residues: CASSSSTGGLYNEQFF. CDR3 bases: TGTGCCAGCAGTTCGTCGACAGGGGGGTTATACAATGAGCAGTTCTTC.

This chain uses TRBV28 with TRBJ1-5; D not certain. V was trimmed by 2 bases and J by 7 bases, leaving 9 bases between them. Germline CDR1 reads MDHEN; CDR2 reads SYDVKM. The CDR3 extends over 13 amino acids. The CDR3 sequence: CASSLSRTQPQHF. The CDR3 DNA is TGTGCCAGCAGTTTAAGCAGGACCCAGCCCCAGCATTTT. Full variable domain (outside the CDR3, taken from reference TRBV28 and TRBJ1-5): DVKVTQSSRYLVKRTGEKVFLECVQDMDHENMFWYRQDPGLGLRLIYFSYDVKMKEKGDIPEGYSVSREKKERFSLILESASTNQTSMYLCASSLSRTQPQHFGDGTRLSIL.

This clonotype was seen more than once but under ten times. The chain links TRBV10-3 to TRBJ2-3; TRBD2 agrees at 10 bases. The V and J ends lost 6 bases and 2 bases, in that order; junction bases with no gene match: 14. This CDR3 contains 18 residues. Germline V gives CDR1 ENHRY, CDR2 SYGVKD. The CDR3 sequence is CAIREKLAGARFTDTQYF. Here the CDR3 DNA reads TGTGCCATCAGGGAAAAGCTAGCGGGGGCCCGCTTCACAGATACGCAGTATTTT.

J is TRBJ2-2 and V is TRBV20-1, with no clear D. The V and J ends lost 8 bases and 0 bases respectively, with 10 bases between them. Germline CDR1 is DFQATT and CDR2 is SNEGSKA (reference sequence). CDR3 length: 13 amino acids. The DNA for the CDR3 is TGCAGTACTTTGCAACCGAACACCGGGGAGCTGTTTTTT. The encoded protein is CSTLQPNTGELFF.

In this sample, this clonotype turned up a few times. The gene calls are TRBV6-2 or TRBV6-3 and TRBJ1-5; D call uncertain. The CDR3 is 18 amino acids. Trimming removed 5 bases from V and 0 bases from J, with 20 bases in between. Germline loops: CDR1 MNHEY, CDR2 SVGEGT. The CDR3, as DNA: TGTGCCAGCAGTACGGACTTGGGCCAGATCTATAGCAATCAGCCCCAGCATTTT. Its protein is CASSTDLGQIYSNQPQHF.

This clonotype came up a few times. The chain uses TRBV19 and TRBJ1-2; no firm D call. Trimming removed 1 base from V and 4 bases from J, with 10 bases in between. The germline V gene has CDR1 LNHDA and CDR2 SQIVND (reference sequence). This CDR3 region has 14 residues. The CDR3 nucleotides are TGTGCCAGTAGTATAGGTACAGCTGTCTATGGCTACACCTTC. It codes for CASSIGTAVYGYTF.

This clonotype occurred a few times. The chain carries TRBV2 and TRBJ1-2; tentatively, D is TRBD1 (6 bases). Germline CDR1 reads SNHLY; CDR2 reads FYNNEI. V was trimmed by 8 bases and J by 3 bases, leaving 10 bases between them. This CDR3 has 12 amino acids. As DNA, the CDR3 is TGTGCCAGCCTGGACAGCCACTATGGCTACACCTTC. It is translated as CASLDSHYGYTF. The entire variable domain, with the rest obtained from reference TRBV2 and TRBJ1-2, is as follows: EPEVTQTPSHQVTQMGQEVILRCVPISNHLYFYWYRQILGQKVEFLVSFYNNEISEKSEIFDDQFSVERPDGSNFTLKIRSTKLEDSAMYFCASLDSHYGYTFGSGTRLTVV.

Ten or more counts support this clonotype. The gene calls are TRBV7-6 and TRBJ1-4; 7 bases are shared with TRBD1. Germline V gene lookup returns CDR1 SGHVS and CDR2 FNYEAQ. The CDR3 loop spans 15 amino acids. After removal of 4 bases from V and 0 bases from J, the junction contained 2 bases not matched to a gene. The CDR3 DNA reads TGTGCCAGCAGCTACCAGGGGGCAACTAATGAAAAACTGTTTTTT. It is translated as CASSYQGATNEKLFF.

This chain joins TRBV4-3 and TRBJ2-3; TRBD2 aligns across 11 bases. V lost 2 bases to trimming and J lost 5 bases; unmatched junction nucleotides: 6. Germline-derived CDR1 and CDR2 are LGHNA and YSLEER. The CDR3 covers 16 residues. As DNA, the CDR3 is TGCGCCAGCAGCCAACCTACTAGCGGGGGAGGAGATACGCAGTATTTT. As protein: CASSQPTSGGGDTQYF.

J is TRBJ1-1 and V is TRBV18, with a possible D match to TRBD1 (6 bases). V lost 6 bases, J lost 1 base, and 12 bases lay in between. Germline values: CDR1 KGHSH, CDR2 LQKENI. The length of the CDR3 is 14 residues. The DNA for the CDR3 is TGTGCCAGCTCCCCCGGGACATCGAACACTGAAGCTTTCTTT. This codes for CASSPGTSNTEAFF.

This chain uses TRBV20-1 with TRBJ1-2; D is perhaps TRBD1 (5 bases). Per the germline V gene, CDR1 is DFQATT and CDR2 is SNEGSKA (reference sequence). The CDR3 loop spans 13 amino acids. V shed 5 bases and J shed 4 bases, with 14 bases lying between them. The CDR3 sequence: CSAANLTVYGYTF. Here the CDR3 DNA reads TGCAGTGCTGCAAATCTGACAGTCTATGGCTACACCTTC.

This clonotype was seen only a few times. This chain links TRBV7-2 with TRBJ2-3; D not resolved. The germline gives CDR1 SGHTA, CDR2 FQGNSA. V lost 7 bases, J lost 3 bases, and 5 bases lay in between. CDR3 size: 11 residues. The CDR3 sequence: CASTRTDTQYF. In DNA form, the CDR3 reads TGTGCCAGCACCAGGACAGATACGCAGTATTTT.

In its sample, this clonotype was seen many times. The chain links TRBV12-3 or TRBV12-4 to TRBJ1-4; D may be TRBD1 (6 bases). This CDR3 is built from 14 residues. V was trimmed by 1 base and J by 5 bases, leaving 8 bases between them. DNA of the CDR3: TGTGCCAGCAGTTTAGGCCAGGGGAATGAAAAACTGTTTTTT. It encodes CASSLGQGNEKLFF.

This clonotype was detected only a few times. This chain links TRBV7-9 with TRBJ2-1; TRBD2 matches 12 bases. The CDR3 has 19 amino acids. Germline trimming cut 5 bases from V and 6 bases from J; bases unmatched to any gene: 17. The germline V gene encodes CDR1 SEHNR and CDR2 FQNEAQ (reference sequence). CDR3 sequence: CASSDPVLAGGLMTNEQFF. The DNA of the CDR3 is TGTGCCAGCAGCGATCCGGTGCTAGCGGGGGGGCTTATGACCAATGAGCAGTTCTTC.

There are a few counts of this clonotype. V is TRBV6-5 and J is TRBJ2-5; no definite D call. Trimming left V 8 bases short and J 0 bases short, with 7 bases between. Germline assignment: CDR1 MNHEY and CDR2 SVGAGI. The CDR3 is 12 residues long. CDR3 amino acids: CASFQYQETQYF. In DNA form, the CDR3 reads TGTGCCAGCTTCCAGTACCAAGAGACCCAGTACTTC.

This clonotype came up a few times. This chain connects TRBV10-1 to TRBJ1-1, with D tentatively TRBD1 (5 bases). Trimming removed 3 bases at V and 5 bases at J, with 16 bases between. The germline gives CDR1 WNHNN, CDR2 SYGVQD (reference sequence). This CDR3 spans 15 amino acids. The CDR3, as DNA: TGCGCCAGCAGTGATCGAACAGGACGTTGGACTGAAGCTTTCTTT. Protein sequence: CASSDRTGRWTEAFF.

This clonotype was found a few times. V is TRBV20-1 and J is TRBJ2-1, with 10 bases aligning to TRBD2. Germline V lookup: CDR1 DFQATT, CDR2 SNEGSKA (reference sequence). The CDR3 runs to 14 residues. The trim removed 6 bases at V and 4 bases at J, leaving 6 bases unmatched. This CDR3 is CSAVAGGNYNEQFF. CDR3 nucleotides: TGCAGTGCCGTAGCGGGGGGTAATTACAATGAGCAGTTCTTC.

The genes are TRBV5-5 and TRBJ1-2, with D possibly TRBD1 on 6 matching bases. Trimming stripped 4 bases from V and 5 bases from J, with 18 bases between. Germline values: CDR1 SGHKS, CDR2 YYEKEE (reference sequence). The CDR3 has 15 amino acids. In DNA, the CDR3 is TGTGCCAGCAGCGAGGGACATCAGGAAACTTATGGCTACACCTTC. It specifies CASSEGHQETYGYTF.

V and J are TRBV2 and TRBJ2-3; 8 bases line up with TRBD2. CDR1 and CDR2 (germline): SNHLY, FYNNEI. V dropped 0 bases and J dropped 5; count of bases not matched to a gene: 13. The CDR3 consists of 18 residues. CDR3 sequence (DNA): TGTGCCAGCAGTGAAGCGCTTCACGGGGGGGCCTTTGAAGATACGCAGTATTTT. It encodes CASSEALHGGAFEDTQYF.

The chain links TRBV6-2 or TRBV6-3 to TRBJ2-5; TRBD2 aligns across 10 bases. The junction had 14 bases not matched to a gene; V was cut back by 5 bases and J by 5 bases. The CDR3 totals 17 residues. CDR1 and CDR2 from the germline V gene are MNHEY and SVGEGT. CDR3 coding DNA: TGTGCCAGCAGTCGGGCTAGCGGGGGCCCCGAAGGGGAGACCCAGTACTTC. Its translation is CASSRASGGPEGETQYF.

This clonotype has just a few counts. This chain connects TRBV10-3 to TRBJ2-1; TRBD2 matches at 8 bases. This CDR3 has 15 residues. The ends lost 2 bases at V and 0 bases at J; junction bases unmatched: 0. Germline loops: CDR1 ENHRY, CDR2 SYGVKD. CDR3 loop: CAISEGTSSYNEQFF. The CDR3 coding sequence is TGTGCCATCAGTGAGGGGACTAGCTCCTACAATGAGCAGTTCTTC.

J is TRBJ2-7 and V is TRBV27, with 10 bases fitting TRBD2. The length of the CDR3 is 15 residues. CDR1 is MNHEY, CDR2 SMNVEV, per germline (reference sequence). V was pared by 2 bases and J by 2 bases, with 3 bases of the junction left unmatched. The CDR3 loop reads CASSLVAGGPYEQYV. CDR3 in DNA: TGTGCCAGCAGTTTAGTAGCGGGGGGTCCCTACGAGCAGTACGTC.

In its sample, this clonotype was seen a few times. This chain uses TRBV12-3 or TRBV12-4 with TRBJ1-3; D possibly corresponds to TRBD1 (6 bases). The CDR3 is made up of 14 amino acids. Trimming cost V 5 bases and J 3 bases, with 11 bases left between them. The CDR3 protein is CASSTGFFGNTIYF. DNA of the CDR3: TGTGCCAGCAGTACAGGGTTTTTTGGAAACACCATATATTTT.

This clonotype occurred a few times. The J gene is TRBJ2-4, the V gene TRBV20-1, with a tentative D call TRBD2 (6 bases). The V and J ends lost 3 bases and 4 bases respectively, with 10 bases between them. CDR1 is DFQATT and CDR2 is SNEGSKA in the germline V gene (reference sequence). The CDR3 sequence is 13 residues long. CDR3 nucleotides: TGCAGTGCTAGTGCGGGGTCTAAAAACATTCAGTACTTC. Encoded protein: CSASAGSKNIQYF.

The CDR3 loop reads CAISGGALPSYGYTF. The CDR3 DNA is TGTGCCATCAGTGGGGGGGCCCTACCCAGTTATGGCTACACCTTC. The V and J genes are TRBV10-3 and TRBJ1-2, with D perhaps TRBD1 (6 bases). The germline V gene has CDR1 ENHRY and CDR2 SYGVKD. CDR3 length: 15 residues. Trimming left V 4 bases short and J 5 bases short, with 17 bases between.

The table lists this clonotype with many counts. A junction end diverges from the germline sequence, so it may reflect a read error. The J gene is TRBJ1-3, the V gene TRBV7-8; D ambiguous. From germline, CDR1 is SGHVS and CDR2 FQNEAQ. The CDR3 covers 17 residues. The CDR3 sequence is CASSLGLQKVAGNTIYF. The CDR3 DNA follows: TGTGCCAGCAGCTTAGGGTTACAGAAGGTTGCTGGTAACACCATATATTTT.